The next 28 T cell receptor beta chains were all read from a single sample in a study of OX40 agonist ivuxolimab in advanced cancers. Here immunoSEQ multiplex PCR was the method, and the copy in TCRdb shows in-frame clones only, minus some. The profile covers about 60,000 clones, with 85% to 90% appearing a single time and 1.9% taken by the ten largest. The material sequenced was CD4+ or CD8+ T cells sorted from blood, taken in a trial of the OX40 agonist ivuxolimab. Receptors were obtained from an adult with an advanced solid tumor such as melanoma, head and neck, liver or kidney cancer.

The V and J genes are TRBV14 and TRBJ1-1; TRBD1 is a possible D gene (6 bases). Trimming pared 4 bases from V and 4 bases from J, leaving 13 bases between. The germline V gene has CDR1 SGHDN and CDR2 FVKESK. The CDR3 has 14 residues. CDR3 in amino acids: CASSRQGFGTEAFF. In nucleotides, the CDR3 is TGTGCCAGCAGCCGGCAGGGGTTCGGCACTGAAGCTTTCTTT.

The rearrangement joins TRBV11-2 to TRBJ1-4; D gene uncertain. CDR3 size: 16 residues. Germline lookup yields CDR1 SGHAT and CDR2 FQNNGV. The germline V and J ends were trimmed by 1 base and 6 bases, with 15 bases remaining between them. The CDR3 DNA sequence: TGTGCCAGCAGCTTAGGAGGGCCCGCGGGGTATGAAAAACTGTTTTTT. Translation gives CASSLGGPAGYEKLFF.

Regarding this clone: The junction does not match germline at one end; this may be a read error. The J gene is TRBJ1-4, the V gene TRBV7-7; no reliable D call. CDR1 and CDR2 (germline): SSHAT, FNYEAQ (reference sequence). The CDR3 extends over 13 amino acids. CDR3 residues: CASSLGPGEKLFF. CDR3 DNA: TGTGCTAGCAGCTTAGGGCCCGGTGAAAAACTGTTTTTT. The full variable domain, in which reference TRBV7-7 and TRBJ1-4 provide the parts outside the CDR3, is GAGVSQSPRYKVTKRGQDVTLRCDPISSHATLYWYQQALGQGPEFLTYFNYEAQPDKSGLPSDRFSAERPEGSISTLTIQRTEQRDSAMYRCASSLGPGEKLFFGSGTQLSVL.

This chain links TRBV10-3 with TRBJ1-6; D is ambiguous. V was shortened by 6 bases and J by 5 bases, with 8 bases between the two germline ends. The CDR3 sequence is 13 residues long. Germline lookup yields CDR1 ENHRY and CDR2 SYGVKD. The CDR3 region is CAIRDGHNSPLHF. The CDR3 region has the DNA TGTGCCATCAGGGACGGACATAATTCACCCCTCCACTTT.

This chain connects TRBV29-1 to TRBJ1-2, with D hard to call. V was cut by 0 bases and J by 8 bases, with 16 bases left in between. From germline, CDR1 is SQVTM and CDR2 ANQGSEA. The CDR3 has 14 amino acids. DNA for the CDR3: TGCAGCGTTGAAGATGTTTTGGTCGGGTGGGGCTACACCTTC. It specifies CSVEDVLVGWGYTF.

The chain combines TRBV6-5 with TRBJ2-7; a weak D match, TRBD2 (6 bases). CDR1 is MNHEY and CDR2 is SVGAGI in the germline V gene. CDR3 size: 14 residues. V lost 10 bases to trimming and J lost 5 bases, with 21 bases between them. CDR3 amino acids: CAIQRAGRKHEQYF. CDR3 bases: TGTGCCATCCAAAGGGCAGGGAGGAAACACGAGCAGTACTTC.

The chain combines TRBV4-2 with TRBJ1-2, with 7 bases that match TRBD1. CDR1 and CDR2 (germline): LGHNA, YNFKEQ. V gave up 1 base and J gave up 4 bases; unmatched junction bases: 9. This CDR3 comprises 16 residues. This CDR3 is CASSQAQGTDIYGYTF. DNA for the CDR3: TGTGCCAGCAGCCAAGCACAGGGGACGGATATCTATGGCTACACCTTC.

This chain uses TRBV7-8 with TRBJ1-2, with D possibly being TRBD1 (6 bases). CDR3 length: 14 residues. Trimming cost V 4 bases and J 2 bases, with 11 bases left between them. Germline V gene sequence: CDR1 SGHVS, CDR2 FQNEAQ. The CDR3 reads CASSSTGTNYGYTF. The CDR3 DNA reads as TGTGCCAGCAGCTCCACAGGGACAAACTATGGCTACACCTTC.

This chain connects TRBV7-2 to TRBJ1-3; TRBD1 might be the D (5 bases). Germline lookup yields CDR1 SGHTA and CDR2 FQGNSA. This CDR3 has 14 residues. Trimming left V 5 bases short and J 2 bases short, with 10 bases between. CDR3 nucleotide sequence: TGTGCCAGCAGCCTCCAGGGAGCTGGAAACACCATATATTTT. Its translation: CASSLQGAGNTIYF.

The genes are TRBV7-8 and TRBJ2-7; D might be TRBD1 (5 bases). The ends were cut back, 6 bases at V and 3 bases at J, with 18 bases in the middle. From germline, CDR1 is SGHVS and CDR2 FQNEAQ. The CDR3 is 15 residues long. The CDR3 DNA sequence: TGTGCCAGCAGTTCCGACACAGGTCCCCTCTACGAGCAGTACTTC. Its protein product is CASSSDTGPLYEQYF.

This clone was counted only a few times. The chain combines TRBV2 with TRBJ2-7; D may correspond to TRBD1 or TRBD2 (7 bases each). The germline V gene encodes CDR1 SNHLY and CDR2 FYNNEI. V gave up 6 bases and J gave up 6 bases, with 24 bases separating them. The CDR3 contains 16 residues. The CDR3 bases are TGTGCCAGCAGACCCAGACAGGGAGGGAAGAGCGGCGAGCAGTACTTC. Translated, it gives CASRPRQGGKSGEQYF. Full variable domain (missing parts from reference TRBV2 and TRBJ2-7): EPEVTQTPSHQVTQMGQEVILRCVPISNHLYFYWYRQILGQKVEFLVSFYNNEISEKSEIFDDQFSVERPDGSNFTLKIRSTKLEDSAMYFCASRPRQGGKSGEQYFGPGTRLTVT.

For the CDR3, the DNA is TGTGCCAGCAGCTGGGGACCCCGAGGGACTGAAGCTTTCTTT. Residues: CASSWGPRGTEAFF. The chain has TRBV7-9 and TRBJ1-1; perhaps TRBD1 as D (5 bases). The V end lost 4 bases, the J end lost 5 bases, and 14 bases lay between the germline ends. This CDR3 is built from 14 residues. Germline assignment: CDR1 SEHNR and CDR2 FQNEAQ (reference sequence). Full variable domain (missing parts from reference TRBV7-9 and TRBJ1-1): DTGVSQNPRHKITKRGQNVTFRCDPISEHNRLYWYRQTLGQGPEFLTYFQNEAQLEKSRLLSDRFSAERPKGSFSTLEIQRTEQGDSAMYLCASSWGPRGTEAFFGQGTRLTVV.

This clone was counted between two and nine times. CDR3 residues: CASSLQQGVEPQHF. The CDR3 DNA follows: TGTGCCAGCAGTCTCCAGCAGGGAGTTGAGCCCCAGCATTTT. The chain employs TRBV28 and TRBJ1-5; D might be TRBD1 (5 bases). V was shortened by 5 bases and J by 8 bases, with 16 bases between the two germline ends. The CDR3 has 14 amino acids. In germline, CDR1 is MDHEN, CDR2 SYDVKM.

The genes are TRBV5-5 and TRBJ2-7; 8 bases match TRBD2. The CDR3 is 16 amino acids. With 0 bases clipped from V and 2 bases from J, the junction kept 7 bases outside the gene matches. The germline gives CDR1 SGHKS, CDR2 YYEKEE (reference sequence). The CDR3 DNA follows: TGTGCCAGCAGCTTGGATCCGGGGGGGACCGCCTACGAGCAGTACTTC. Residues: CASSLDPGGTAYEQYF. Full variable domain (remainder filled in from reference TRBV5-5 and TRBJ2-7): DAGVTQSPTHLIKTRGQQVTLRCSPISGHKSVSWYQQVLGQGPQFIFQYYEKEERGRGNFPDRFSARQFPNYSSELNVNALLLGDSALYLCASSLDPGGTAYEQYFGPGTRLTVT.

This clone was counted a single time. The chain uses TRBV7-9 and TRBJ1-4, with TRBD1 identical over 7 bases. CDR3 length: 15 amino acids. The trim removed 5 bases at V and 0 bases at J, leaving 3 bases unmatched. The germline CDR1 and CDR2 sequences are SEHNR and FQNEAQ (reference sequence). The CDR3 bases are TGTGCCAGCAGCGGACAGGCTTCAACTAATGAAAAACTGTTTTTT. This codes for CASSGQASTNEKLFF.

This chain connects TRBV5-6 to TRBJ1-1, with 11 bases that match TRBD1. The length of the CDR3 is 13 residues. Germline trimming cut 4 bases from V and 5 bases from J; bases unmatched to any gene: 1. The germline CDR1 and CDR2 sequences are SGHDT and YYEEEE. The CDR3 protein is CASSRDRGTEAFF. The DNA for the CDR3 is TGTGCCAGCAGCCGGGACAGGGGGACTGAAGCTTTCTTT.

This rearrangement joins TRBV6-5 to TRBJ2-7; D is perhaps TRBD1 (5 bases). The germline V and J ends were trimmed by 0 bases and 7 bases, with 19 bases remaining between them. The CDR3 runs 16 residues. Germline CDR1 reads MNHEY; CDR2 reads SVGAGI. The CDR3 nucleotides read TGTGCCAGCAGTTACTCCTCCTTGAGGCAGGGTAAAGAGCAGTACTTC. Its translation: CASSYSSLRQGKEQYF.

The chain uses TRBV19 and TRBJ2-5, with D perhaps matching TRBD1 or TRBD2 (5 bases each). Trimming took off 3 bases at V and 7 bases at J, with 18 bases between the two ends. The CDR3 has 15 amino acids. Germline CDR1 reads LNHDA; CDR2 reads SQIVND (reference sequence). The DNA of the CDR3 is TGTGCCAGTAGTATCGGTCCGGGACCGGTGGGGACCCAGTACTTC. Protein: CASSIGPGPVGTQYF.

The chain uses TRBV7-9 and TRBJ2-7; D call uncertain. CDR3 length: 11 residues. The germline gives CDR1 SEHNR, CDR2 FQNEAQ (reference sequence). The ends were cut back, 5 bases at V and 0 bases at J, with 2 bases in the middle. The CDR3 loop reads CASSVSYEQYF. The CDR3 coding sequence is TGTGCCAGCAGCGTCTCCTACGAGCAGTACTTC.

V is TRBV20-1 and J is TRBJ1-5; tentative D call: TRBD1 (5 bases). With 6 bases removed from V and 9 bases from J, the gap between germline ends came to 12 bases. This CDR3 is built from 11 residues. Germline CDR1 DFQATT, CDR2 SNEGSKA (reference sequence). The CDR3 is CSAGGHRPQHF. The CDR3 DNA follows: TGCAGTGCGGGGGGTCATCGGCCCCAGCATTTT.

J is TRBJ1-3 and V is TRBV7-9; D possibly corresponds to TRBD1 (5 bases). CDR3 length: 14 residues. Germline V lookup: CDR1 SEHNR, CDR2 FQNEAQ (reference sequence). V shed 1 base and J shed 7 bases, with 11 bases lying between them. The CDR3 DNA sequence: TGTGCCAGCAGCTTAGGAGAGGGGTGGAACACCATATATTTT. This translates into CASSLGEGWNTIYF. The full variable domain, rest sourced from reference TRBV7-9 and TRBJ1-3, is DTGVSQNPRHKITKRGQNVTFRCDPISEHNRLYWYRQTLGQGPEFLTYFQNEAQLEKSRLLSDRFSAERPKGSFSTLEIQRTEQGDSAMYLCASSLGEGWNTIYFGEGSWLTVV.

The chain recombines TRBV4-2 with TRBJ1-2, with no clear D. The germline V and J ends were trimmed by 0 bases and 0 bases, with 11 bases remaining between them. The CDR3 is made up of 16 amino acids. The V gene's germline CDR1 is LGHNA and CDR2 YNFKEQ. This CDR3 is CASSQDLTASNYGYTF. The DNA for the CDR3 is TGTGCCAGCAGCCAAGATCTCACAGCTTCTAACTATGGCTACACCTTC.

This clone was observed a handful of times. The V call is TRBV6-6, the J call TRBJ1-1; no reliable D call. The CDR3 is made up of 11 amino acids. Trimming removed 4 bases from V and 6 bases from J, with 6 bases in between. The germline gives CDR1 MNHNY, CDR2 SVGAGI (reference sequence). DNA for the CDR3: TGTGCCAGCAGTTTGGGCCCTGAAGCTTTCTTT. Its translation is CASSLGPEAFF.

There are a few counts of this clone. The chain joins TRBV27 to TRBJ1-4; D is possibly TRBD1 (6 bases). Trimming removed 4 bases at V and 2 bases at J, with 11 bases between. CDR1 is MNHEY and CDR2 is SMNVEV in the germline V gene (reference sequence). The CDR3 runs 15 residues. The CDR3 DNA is TGTGCCAGCAGTTCATACAGGGATACTAATGAAAAACTGTTTTTT. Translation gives CASSSYRDTNEKLFF.

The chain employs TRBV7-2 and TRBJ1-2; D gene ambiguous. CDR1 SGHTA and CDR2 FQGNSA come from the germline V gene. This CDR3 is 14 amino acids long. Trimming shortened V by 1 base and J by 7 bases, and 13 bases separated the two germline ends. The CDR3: CASSLGGESRGYTF. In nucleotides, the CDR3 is TGTGCCAGCAGCTTAGGGGGAGAAAGCCGTGGCTACACCTTC.

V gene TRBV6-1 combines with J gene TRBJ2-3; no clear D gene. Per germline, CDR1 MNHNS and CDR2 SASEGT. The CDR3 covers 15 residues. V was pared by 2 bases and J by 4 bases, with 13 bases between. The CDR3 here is CASSEQLVIADTQYF. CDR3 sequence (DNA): TGTGCCAGCAGTGAACAGCTAGTTATTGCAGATACGCAGTATTTT.

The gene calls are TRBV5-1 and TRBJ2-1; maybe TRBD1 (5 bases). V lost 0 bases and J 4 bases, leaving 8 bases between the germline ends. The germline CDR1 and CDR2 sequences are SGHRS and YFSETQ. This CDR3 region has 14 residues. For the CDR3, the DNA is TGCGCCAGCAGCTTGGGACAGACTTACAATGAGCAGTTCTTC. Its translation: CASSLGQTYNEQFF.

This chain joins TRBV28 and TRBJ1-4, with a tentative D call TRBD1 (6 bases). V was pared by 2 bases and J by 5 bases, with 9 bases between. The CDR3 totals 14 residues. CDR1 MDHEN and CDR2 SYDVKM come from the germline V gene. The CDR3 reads CASSLQGWNEKLFF. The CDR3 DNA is TGTGCCAGCAGTTTACAGGGGTGGAATGAAAAACTGTTTTTT.